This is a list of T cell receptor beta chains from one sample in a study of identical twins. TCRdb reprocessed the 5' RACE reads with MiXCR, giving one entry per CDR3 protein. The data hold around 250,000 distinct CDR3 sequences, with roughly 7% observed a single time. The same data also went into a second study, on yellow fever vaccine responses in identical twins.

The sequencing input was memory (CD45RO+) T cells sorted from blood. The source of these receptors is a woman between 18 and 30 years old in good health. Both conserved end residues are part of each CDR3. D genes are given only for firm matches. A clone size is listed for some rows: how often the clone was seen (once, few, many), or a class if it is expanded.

TGCGCCAGCAGCGAGCGACAGGACCTGAACACTGAAGCTTTCTTT | CASSERQDLNTEAFF | NA | TRBJ1-1 | TRBV5-1 | NA
TGTGCCAGCAGTGAAGGCGGTTATCCTAATGAAAAACTGTTTTTT | CASSEGGYPNEKLFF | many | TRBJ1-4 | TRBV6-1 | NA
TGTGCCAGCAGCGTAGTTCCCTCCGAGGGCACTGGGGAGCTGTTTTTT | CASSVVPSEGTGELFF | many | TRBJ2-2 | TRBV9 | NA
TGCGCCAGCAGCTTGGGCTGGGACGGCTACGAGCAGTACTTC | CASSLGWDGYEQYF | few | TRBJ2-7 | TRBV5-1 | NA
TGTGCCAGCAGCCCCCTCGGGGGGGAAGAGACCCAGTACTTC | CASSPLGGEETQYF | NA | TRBJ2-5 | TRBV4-2 | TRBD2
TGCAGTGCTAGAGACGGGCCGGATGAGCAGTTCTTC | CSARDGPDEQFF | few | TRBJ2-1 | TRBV20-1 | NA
TGTGCCAGCAGCCCCTGGACAGTGAACCACTACGAGCAGTACTTC | CASSPWTVNHYEQYF | many | TRBJ2-7 | TRBV7-9 | NA
TGTGCCACCAGCCGAAGTACGGGCGGGGGGCAAGAGACCCAGTACTTC | CATSRSTGGGQETQYF | few | TRBJ2-5 | TRBV15 | TRBD2
TGCGCCAGCAGCTTGCTGCCGGATGACATGAACACTGAAGCTTTCTTT | CASSLLPDDMNTEAFF | many | TRBJ1-1 | TRBV5-1 | NA
TGTGCCAGCAGCCTAGGACTAGCGGGAGTTTTGAATGAGCAGTTCTTC | CASSLGLAGVLNEQFF | many | TRBJ2-1 | TRBV7-9 | TRBD2
TGTGCCAGCAGCTTAGGAGCCCAAGAGACCCAGTACTTC | CASSLGAQETQYF | many | TRBJ2-5 | TRBV5-1 | NA
TGTGCCAGCAGTTACACCCAGGATGGCTACACCTTC | CASSYTQDGYTF | many | TRBJ1-2 | TRBV6-6 | NA
TGCAGTGCTAGCCGGGGGGGTGTAGAGGCTTTCTTT | CSASRGGVEAFF | few | TRBJ1-1 | TRBV20-1 | NA
TGCGCCAGCAGCCAAGCCTTCTCGGACGGAAGCAACTATGGCTACACCTTC | CASSQAFSDGSNYGYTF | many | TRBJ1-2 | TRBV4-1 | NA
TGTGCCAGCAGCCAAGCGGCAGGGCTAAACACTGAAGCTTTCTTT | CASSQAAGLNTEAFF | few | TRBJ1-1 | TRBV3-1 | NA
TGTGCCAGCAGCCCACAGGGACTAGCGGGGGTGGGGACCCAGTACTTC | CASSPQGLAGVGTQYF | NA | TRBJ2-5 | TRBV7-3 | TRBD2
TGTGCCACCGGACAGGGGGCATCAGAGACCCAGTACTTC | CATGQGASETQYF | NA | TRBJ2-5 | TRBV24-1 | TRBD1
TGCAGCGTTGACCGAGGGGGGGCCGGTGAAAACATTCAGTACTTC | CSVDRGGAGENIQYF | NA | TRBJ2-4 | TRBV29-1 | NA
TGTGCCAGCAGTCCGCCGGGACTAGTCTATGAGCAGTTCTTC | CASSPPGLVYEQFF | few | TRBJ2-1 | TRBV6-1 | TRBD2
TGTGCCAGCAGGTCACGGTACACCGGGGAGCTGTTTTTT | CASRSRYTGELFF | few | TRBJ2-2 | TRBV12-3/TRBV12-4 | NA
TGCAGTGCTAAAAGTAGCGGGGGTTGGGATGAGCAGTTCTTC | CSAKSSGGWDEQFF | few | TRBJ2-1 | TRBV20-1 | TRBD2
TGTGCCAGCAGCACCTTAGCGGGAGCGTGGTCCGAGCAGTACTTC | CASSTLAGAWSEQYF | few | TRBJ2-7 | TRBV7-9 | TRBD2
TGTGCCAGCAGCTTACCGGGGGGCTACGAGCAGTACTTC | CASSLPGGYEQYF | few | TRBJ2-7 | TRBV7-6 | TRBD2
TGTGCCAGCAGTTTAAGGCCAGGGGCAGGTGGGACTGAAGCTTTCTTT | CASSLRPGAGGTEAFF | many | TRBJ1-1 | TRBV12-3/TRBV12-4 | NA
TGCAGCGCACTTAGCGGGGGCACAGATACGCAGTATTTT | CSALSGGTDTQYF | many | TRBJ2-3 | TRBV29-1 | TRBD2
TGCGCCAGCAGCTTGGGTCTAGCGGGGCTCGGCGATACGCAGTATTTT | CASSLGLAGLGDTQYF | many | TRBJ2-3 | TRBV5-1 | TRBD2
TGTGCCAGCTCGGGGACTCTTCAAGAGACCCAGTACTTC | CASSGTLQETQYF | few | TRBJ2-5 | TRBV18 | NA
TGTGCCACGCAAGGGGGCTTTGCCTTTGCAGATACGCAGTATTTT | CATQGGFAFADTQYF | many | TRBJ2-3 | TRBV27 | TRBD1
TGTGCCACCAGTGAATACGGGACTAGCAAAGAGACCCAGTACTTC | CATSEYGTSKETQYF | NA | TRBJ2-5 | TRBV24-1 | TRBD2
TGTGCCAGCAGTGAAGTGGGGCCTGAAGCTTTCTTT | CASSEVGPEAFF | NA | TRBJ1-1 | TRBV2 | NA
TGCGCCAGCAGACAGCAGGGAGGCCAAGAGACCCAGTACTTC | CASRQQGGQETQYF | many | TRBJ2-5 | TRBV5-1 | NA
TGCAGTGCTAGAGATCAGGAGCGGGAGGCCTACAATGAGCAGTTCTTC | CSARDQEREAYNEQFF | many | TRBJ2-1 | TRBV20-1 | TRBD2
TGTGCCAGCAGCTTCAATGGGGAGCAGTACTTC | CASSFNGEQYF | NA | TRBJ2-7 | TRBV11-2 | NA
TGTGCCAGCTCACCACTGACCCCCGGGACAACGAACACCGGGGAGCTGTTTTTT | CASSPLTPGTTNTGELFF | NA | TRBJ2-2 | TRBV18 | NA
TGTGCCAGCATCTTCCCTAGCGGCAACTACAATGAGCAGTTCTTC | CASIFPSGNYNEQFF | few | TRBJ2-1 | TRBV12-3/TRBV12-4 | TRBD2
TGTGCCAGCAGCTTAGCGGCTAGCGGGAGTGGGGATACGCAGTATTTT | CASSLAASGSGDTQYF | NA | TRBJ2-3 | TRBV7-9 | TRBD2
TGTGCCAGCAGCTTAGCGCTGGACAGGGGACCCAAAAACATTCAGTTCTTC | CASSLALDRGPKNIQFF | NA | TRBJ2-1 | TRBV7-9 | TRBD1
TGTGCCAGCAGCTTGGGAGAGGTGGCTACAGATACGCAGTATTTT | CASSLGEVATDTQYF | many | TRBJ2-3 | TRBV7-6 | NA
TGCAGTGCTAGAGGGCGGGAGGGCCTCAACGAGCAGTACTTC | CSARGREGLNEQYF | many | TRBJ2-7 | TRBV20-1 | TRBD2
TGCAGTGCTAGTCCCGGGCCCTTACTCGGTGAGCAGTTCTTC | CSASPGPLLGEQFF | NA | TRBJ2-1 | TRBV20-1 | NA
TGTGCCAGCAGTTACAAACTCACACTAGCGGGAGGCTACGAGCAGTACTTC | CASSYKLTLAGGYEQYF | NA | TRBJ2-7 | TRBV6-5 | TRBD2
TGTGCCAGCAGCTTAGAGCTGACAGGGGGCTCCTACGAGCAGTACTTC | CASSLELTGGSYEQYF | NA | TRBJ2-7 | TRBV7-6 | TRBD1
TGCGCCAGCAGCCACCCATCGACAGGAACCTATGGCTACACCTTC | CASSHPSTGTYGYTF | few | TRBJ1-2 | TRBV4-1 | NA
TGTGCCAGCAGCTTAGCATCGCCCCTCTCTGGCTACACCTTC | CASSLASPLSGYTF | few | TRBJ1-2 | TRBV7-6 | NA
TGCGCCAGCAGCTTTAGCGGGGCCCCGACAGAGACCCAGTACTTC | CASSFSGAPTETQYF | few | TRBJ2-5 | TRBV5-1 | TRBD2
TGCAGTGCCACTCAGAGGGCGATGACGGGCACTGAAGCTTTCTTT | CSATQRAMTGTEAFF | NA | TRBJ1-1 | TRBV20-1 | NA
TGTGCCAGCTCGGGAGATACAGGGTCCAATGAGCAGTTCTTC | CASSGDTGSNEQFF | many | TRBJ2-1 | TRBV18 | NA
TGTGCCAGCACCAATAGCGTACTAGCCTACGAGCAGTACTTC | CASTNSVLAYEQYF | many | TRBJ2-7 | TRBV5-5 | NA
TGTGCCAGCAGTTTTCGGGGAGCTAGCACAGATACGCAGTATTTT | CASSFRGASTDTQYF | many | TRBJ2-3 | TRBV27 | NA
TGTGCCAGCAGCCAAGATTCCCTGATTTATGGCTACACCTTC | CASSQDSLIYGYTF | few | TRBJ1-2 | TRBV3-1 | NA
TGTGCCAGCAGTCCCACAGGGTCGAGCTCCTACAATGAGCAGTTCTTC | CASSPTGSSSYNEQFF | many | TRBJ2-1 | TRBV12-3/TRBV12-4 | NA
TGTGCCAGCAGCTCACGGGGGAATACAGATACGCAGTATTTT | CASSSRGNTDTQYF | many | TRBJ2-3 | TRBV9 | NA
TGTGCCAGCAGCCCAAAGGGGACGACAGGGGGCCCAGGGGACGGAACAGATACGCAGTATTTT | CASSPKGTTGGPGDGTDTQYF | few | TRBJ2-3 | TRBV7-7 | TRBD1
TGCAGCGTTGTCCGGGGGGCCGGGAATGAGCAGTTCTTC | CSVVRGAGNEQFF | many | TRBJ2-1 | TRBV29-1 | NA
TGCAGTGCCAGGGGCGGTCTTTACAATGAGCAGTTCTTC | CSARGGLYNEQFF | many | TRBJ2-1 | TRBV20-1 | NA
TGTGCCAGCAGTGAGAAGGGCAACTTCTACGAGCAGTACTTC | CASSEKGNFYEQYF | NA | TRBJ2-7 | TRBV2 | NA
TGTGCCAGCAGCTTCGGGACAACGATCTACGAGCAGTACTTC | CASSFGTTIYEQYF | NA | TRBJ2-7 | TRBV7-2 | NA